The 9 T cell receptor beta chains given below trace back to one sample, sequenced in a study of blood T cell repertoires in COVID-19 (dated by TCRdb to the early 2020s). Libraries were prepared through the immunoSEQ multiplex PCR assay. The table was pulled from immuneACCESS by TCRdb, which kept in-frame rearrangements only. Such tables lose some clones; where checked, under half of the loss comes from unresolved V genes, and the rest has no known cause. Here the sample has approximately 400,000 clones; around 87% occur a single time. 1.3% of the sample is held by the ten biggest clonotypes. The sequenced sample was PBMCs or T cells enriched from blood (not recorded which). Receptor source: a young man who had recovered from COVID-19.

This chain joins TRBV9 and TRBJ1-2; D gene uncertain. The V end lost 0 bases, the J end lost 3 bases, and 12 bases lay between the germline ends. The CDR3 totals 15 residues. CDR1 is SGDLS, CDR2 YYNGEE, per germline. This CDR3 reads CASSVDREFYYGYTF. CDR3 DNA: TGTGCCAGCAGCGTAGATCGGGAATTCTACTATGGCTACACCTTC.

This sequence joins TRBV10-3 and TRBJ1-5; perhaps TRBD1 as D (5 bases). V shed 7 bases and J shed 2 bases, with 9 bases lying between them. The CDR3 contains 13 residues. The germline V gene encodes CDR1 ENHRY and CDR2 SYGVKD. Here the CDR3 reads CAINQGGNQPQHF. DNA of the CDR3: TGTGCCATCAACCAGGGTGGCAATCAGCCCCAGCATTTT.

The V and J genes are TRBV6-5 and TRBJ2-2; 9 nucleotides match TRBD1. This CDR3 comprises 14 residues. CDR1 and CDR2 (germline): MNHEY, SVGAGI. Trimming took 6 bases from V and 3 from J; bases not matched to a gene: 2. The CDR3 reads CASSGQGYTGELFF. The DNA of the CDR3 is TGTGCCAGCAGCGGACAGGGGTACACCGGGGAGCTGTTTTTT.

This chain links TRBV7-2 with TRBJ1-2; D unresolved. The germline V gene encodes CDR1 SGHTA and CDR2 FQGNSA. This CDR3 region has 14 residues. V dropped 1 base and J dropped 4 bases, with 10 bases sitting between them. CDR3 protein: CASSLGKGGYGYTF. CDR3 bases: TGTGCCAGCAGCTTAGGCAAGGGAGGCTATGGCTACACCTTC.

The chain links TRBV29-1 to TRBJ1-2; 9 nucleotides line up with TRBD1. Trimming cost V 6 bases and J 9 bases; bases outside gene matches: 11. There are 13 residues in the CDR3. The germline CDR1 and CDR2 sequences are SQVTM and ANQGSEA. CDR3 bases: TGCAGCGTACAACAGGGGGCTTCGTTAAGCTACACCTTC. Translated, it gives CSVQQGASLSYTF.

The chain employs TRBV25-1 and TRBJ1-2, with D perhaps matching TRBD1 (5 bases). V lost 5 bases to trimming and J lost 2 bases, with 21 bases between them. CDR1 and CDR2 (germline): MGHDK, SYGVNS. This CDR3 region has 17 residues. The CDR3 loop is CASSPTMPGTVNYGYTF. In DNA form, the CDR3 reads TGTGCCAGCAGTCCTACTATGCCCGGGACTGTCAACTATGGCTACACCTTC.

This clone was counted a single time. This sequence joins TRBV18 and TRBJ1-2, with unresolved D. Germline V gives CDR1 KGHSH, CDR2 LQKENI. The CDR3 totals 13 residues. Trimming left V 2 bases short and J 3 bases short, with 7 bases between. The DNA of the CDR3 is TGTGCCAGCTCACCAGAGGGCTACTATGGCTACACCTTC. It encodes CASSPEGYYGYTF.

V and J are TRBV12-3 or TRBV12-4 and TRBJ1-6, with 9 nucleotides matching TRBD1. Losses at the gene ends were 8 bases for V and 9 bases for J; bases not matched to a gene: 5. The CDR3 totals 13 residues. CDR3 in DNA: TGTGCCAGCGCGAACAGGGGGCTTTCACCCCTCCACTTT. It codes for CASANRGLSPLHF.

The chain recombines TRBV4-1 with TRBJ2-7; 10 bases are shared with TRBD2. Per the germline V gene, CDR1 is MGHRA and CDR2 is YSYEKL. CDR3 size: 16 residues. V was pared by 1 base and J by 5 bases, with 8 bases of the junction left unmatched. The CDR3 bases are TGCGCCAGCAGCCAAGGTGAACTAGCGGGGAGGAACGAGCAGTACTTC. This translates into CASSQGELAGRNEQYF.